This T cell receptor (beta chain) emerged from a study of cytomegalovirus exposure and HLA in healthy donors (dated by TCRdb to about 2017). About the investigation overall: An earlier analysis of some 600 of the donors reported 276 Gb of sequence data and 100 million to 120 million unique TCR beta sequences obtained from around 170 million T cells. Roughly 290 gigabases of sequencing data and 75 million to 85 million unique TCR sequences made up an early release that covered several hundred HLA-typed donors. The study aimed to test whether cataloging public T cell receptors could reveal signatures of past pathogen exposure. An earlier analysis of about 600 of the donors used high-throughput TCR beta sequencing to judge whether each TCR beta V gene segment behaved as functional or pseudogenic. Across 300 to 400 genotyped donors of the cohort, an average of roughly 250,000 unique TCR beta nucleotide sequences per donor were sequenced, and 15% to 20% of those sequences were non-productive. The number of typed donors differed by locus: about 629-630 for A, B, C, DRB1 and DQB1; approximately 520 for DQA1; around 610 for DPA1; and some 470 for DPB1. Besides the first cohort of 666 subjects, a separate validation cohort made up of about 120 different subjects was used. Of the roughly 400 genotyped donors, around 81% fell in the genetic ancestry cluster associated with self-reported Caucasian donors. The T cell repertoires of 700 or so subjects were profiled by immunosequencing and related to cytomegalovirus serostatus. In the later analysis, no new phenotypic data were used to find candidate immune exposures; instead, reliance was placed on TCR beta sequences and their occurrence across donors. Because of strong linkage in the cohort, four or five DR-DQ haplotypes were treated as single units for association and clustering. HLA typing covered class I and class II loci at four-digit resolution. In a later genetic analysis, genome-wide SNP genotypes for about three fifths of the roughly 670 donors were used, and that subset was treated as a discovery cohort. Donor age, sex, ethnicity and CMV serostatus were compiled together with the repertoire data. Every repertoire in the discovery cohort had been generated on one and the same sequencing platform. A later analysis re-examined previously published TCR beta repertoires from 600 to 700 donors and added high-resolution HLA genotyping to investigate patterns of TCR occurrence. The study combined high-throughput TCR immunosequencing, statistical association of individual TCRs with disease status, and machine learning to predict cytomegalovirus infection status. Study-wide findings and limitations: When HLA alleles, especially DR and DQ, strongly co-occurred, attributing TCR associations to individual alleles was difficult. The earlier analysis of almost 600 of the donors excluded 15 to 20 rarely observed V segments, including chromosome 9 orphons, because counts were too low. In a later analysis, HLA-associated TCR beta chains showed more clonal expansion and lower generation probabilities than non-associated chains that were equally common. In an earlier analysis of some 640 of the donors, most TCR beta V segments were observed in productive rearrangements about 87% or about 30% of the time, broadly matching IMGT annotations. In a later analysis, most CMV-associated TCR beta chains were found to appear HLA-restricted, with HLA associations seemingly driven largely by CMV exposure. It was suggested by the authors that the approach could potentially be generalized to other disease states and immunological phenotypes. Linkage disequilibrium might explain the correlated functional status among segregating V segments, but an unknown experimental factor could not be ruled out. A few of the identified cytomegalovirus-associated TCR beta chains were confirmed in vitro to be specific for cytomegalovirus antigens. Cytomegalovirus status was reported to be diagnosed by the classifier with high specificity and sensitivity in both the original and validation cohorts. CMV serostatus was the only immune exposure information available for the cohort. A further reported finding was that TCR beta sequences accurately predicted the HLA-A and HLA-B alleles for most subjects in the first cohort. In this cohort, only TCR beta chains were sequenced, and detectable features were limited by the absence of alpha or paired-chain data. The 87-base-pair reads could not distinguish some IMGT-functional V segments, including TRBV6-2 and TRBV6-3, so those segments were excluded. A cluster of highly shared sequence variants was judged likely to represent a technical artifact of the sequencing pipeline. HLA typing was unavailable for some donors at each locus, so association tests used only the typed subset. A later analysis associated about 17,000 TCR beta sequences with specific HLA alleles at a false discovery rate of 0.05. Compared with the roughly 600-donor mean, donors in an Asian-associated ancestry cluster had fewer N-insertions in productive TCRs, according to a later genetic analysis. According to a later analysis, TCR association rates differed among HLA loci, with DRB1 alleles showing the most associated TCRs and HLA-C alleles showing the fewest. A later genetic analysis associated a missense DCLRE1C variant with V-gene and J-gene trimming of TCR beta chains, and an independent cohort replicated the association. Several of the top co-occurrence clusters appeared to be linked to parvovirus B19, influenza, CMV and Epstein-Barr virus, according to a later analysis. Across donors, most TCR sequences were observed very rarely, whereas some public TCRs were present in many individuals. Sequencing depth was assumed to be roughly uniform across donors in the presence/absence analyses, though that assumption may not hold. A total of 150 to 200 TCR beta chains were listed by the study as associated with cytomegalovirus.

The cohort comprised some 680 healthy bone marrow donors. At the time of sampling, all cohort members were nominally healthy, though unrecorded immune exposures were likely present. The donor tested CMV seronegative and was one of the 352 seronegative cohort members. A peripheral blood sample was collected from each donor, and TCR beta sequencing was performed on peripheral blood mononuclear cells. Genomic DNA was extracted from the blood cell samples with the Qiagen DNeasy Blood Extraction Kit. In the case of this clone: Its antigen is not yet known. One base away there is no much larger clone; base qualities are not given.

Libraries were prepared through the immunoSEQ multiplex PCR assay. The multiplex PCR relied on a mix of 60 forward primers for TCR Vbeta segments and 13 reverse primers for TCR Jbeta segments. A multiplex PCR assay on genomic DNA amplified the CDR3 region of rearranged TCR beta genes. The amplified TCR beta libraries were sequenced on the Illumina HiSeq System as 87-base-pair reads. The authors' analysis ran thus. In a later analysis, approximately 74 million unique TCR beta chains were counted across the 650 to 700 repertoires, and approximately 9.9 million of these chains were shared by at least two donors. A nearest-neighbor algorithm error-corrected the raw reads and collapsed the reads into unique sequences, merging closely related sequences to remove PCR and sequencing errors. V, D and J gene segments were assigned by aligning CDR3 sequences to IMGT reference sequences. For a sequence to be retained, at least a six-nucleotide match to both a V gene segment and a J gene segment was required. A rearrangement was called productive if the CDR3 had no stop codons and remained in frame with V and J, and every other rearrangement was called non-productive. Following IMGT convention, CDR3 was defined as the stretch from the second conserved V-encoded cysteine up to the conserved J-encoded phenylalanine. The earlier analysis of 587 of the donors excluded sequences that lacked an unambiguous match to a single V gene segment. An earlier analysis of a few hundred of the donors classified V segments as functional when productive rearrangements were above 56.7% and as segregating when the standard deviation between donors was above 5%. To diagnose cytomegalovirus status from the catalog of TCR beta chain sequences, a statistical classification framework was built. V and J gene assignment, in a later analysis, came from comparing TCR nucleotide sequences with IMGT/GENE-DB human TR gene sequences. The TCRdist pipeline was used in a later analysis to assign CDR3 sequences and most-parsimonious VDJ recombination scenarios. In a later analysis, every TCR beta chain was defined by the combination of its CDR3 amino acid sequence and its V-gene family, and reads without a unique V-gene family were dropped. As a way to deal with suspected cross-contamination and a sequencing artifact, a later analysis dropped 592 nucleotide sequences that were highly shared and had low generation probability. For each public chain, a later analysis derived a clonal expansion index from normalized ranks of inferred template counts within each repertoire. Generation probabilities in a later analysis came from a VDJ recombination model fitted to out-of-frame rearrangements, and those results were checked against IGoR. Hypergeometric tests were used in a later analysis to score TCR-TCR, TCR-HLA and TCR-CMV co-occurrence, with a repertoire-size bias correction applied to the TCR pairs. A later analysis estimated false discovery rates by permuting HLA or CMV assignments 20 times. In a later analysis, co-occurring TCRs were grouped using DBSCAN, with TCRdist sequence similarity added in when clustering inside HLA-allele-positive subsets. Repertoires with fewer than 30,000 or more than 120,000 public chains were left out of co-occurrence clustering, as were a few repertoires with anomalous nucleotide sharing. This is the immuneACCESS table as TCRdb keeps it, with only in-frame sequences that have V and J called. A part of the clones is gone; compared with another copy, unresolved V genes explain less than half, and the rest is unexplained. Clone size and V and J calls were adopted from that table, with D and trimming inferred from the DNA. The sample includes 60,000 to 70,000 clones, with around 80% observed a single time. The ten biggest clones cover about 3.2% of the sample.

Reading the germline V gene (reference sequence) gives CDR1 MNHEY and CDR2 SMNVEV. From its cysteine to its phenylalanine, the CDR3 spans 12 amino acids. This entry keeps only the CDR3 DNA: 36 bases, framed from base 1. V was cut back by 7 bases and J by 7 bases, leaving a gap of 10 bases between them. The source material was PBMCs. The sequence links TRBV27 to TRBJ2-2; the D gene lacks a confident call. This clonotype originated in a woman aged 25 to 39 in good health and CMV-seronegative. The nucleotide sequence reads TGTGCCAGCAACTCAGGTAGCGGGGAGCTGTTTTTT. Its protein product is CASNSGSGELFF.